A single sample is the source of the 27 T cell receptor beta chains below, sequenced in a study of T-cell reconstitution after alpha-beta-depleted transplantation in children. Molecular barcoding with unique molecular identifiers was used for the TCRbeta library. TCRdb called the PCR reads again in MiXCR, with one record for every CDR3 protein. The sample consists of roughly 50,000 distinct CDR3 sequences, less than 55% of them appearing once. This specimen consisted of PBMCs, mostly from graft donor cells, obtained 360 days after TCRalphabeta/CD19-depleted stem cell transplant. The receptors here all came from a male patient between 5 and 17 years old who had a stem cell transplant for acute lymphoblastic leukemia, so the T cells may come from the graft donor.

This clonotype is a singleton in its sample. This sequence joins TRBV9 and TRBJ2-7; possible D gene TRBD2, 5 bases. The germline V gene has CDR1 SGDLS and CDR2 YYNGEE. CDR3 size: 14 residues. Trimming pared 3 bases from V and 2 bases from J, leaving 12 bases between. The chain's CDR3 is CASSASGSPYEQYF. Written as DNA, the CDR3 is TGTGCCAGCAGCGCCAGCGGCAGCCCCTACGAGCAGTACTTC.

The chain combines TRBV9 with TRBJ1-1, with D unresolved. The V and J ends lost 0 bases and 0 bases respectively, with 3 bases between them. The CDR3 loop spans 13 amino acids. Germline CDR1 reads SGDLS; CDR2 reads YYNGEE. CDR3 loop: CASSVDLNTEAFF. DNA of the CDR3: TGTGCCAGCAGCGTAGATTTGAACACTGAAGCTTTCTTT. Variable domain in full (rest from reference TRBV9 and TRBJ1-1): DSGVTQTPKHLITATGQRVTLRCSPRSGDLSVYWYQQSLDQGLQFLIQYYNGEERAKGNILERFSAQQFPDLHSELNLSSLELGDSALYFCASSVDLNTEAFFGQGTRLTVV.

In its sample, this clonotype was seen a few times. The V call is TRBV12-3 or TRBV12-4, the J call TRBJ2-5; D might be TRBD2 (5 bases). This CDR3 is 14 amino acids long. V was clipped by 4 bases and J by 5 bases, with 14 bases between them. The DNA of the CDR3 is TGTGCCAGCAGTTCCTCTACTAGTATGGAGACCCAGTACTTC. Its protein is CASSSSTSMETQYF.

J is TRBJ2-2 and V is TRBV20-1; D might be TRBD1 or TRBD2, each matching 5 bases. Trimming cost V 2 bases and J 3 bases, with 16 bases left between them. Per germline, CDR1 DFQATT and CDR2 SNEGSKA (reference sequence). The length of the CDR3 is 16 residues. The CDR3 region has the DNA TGCAGTGCTAGACATCCCACGGGGCCTTACACCGGGGAGCTGTTTTTT. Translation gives CSARHPTGPYTGELFF.

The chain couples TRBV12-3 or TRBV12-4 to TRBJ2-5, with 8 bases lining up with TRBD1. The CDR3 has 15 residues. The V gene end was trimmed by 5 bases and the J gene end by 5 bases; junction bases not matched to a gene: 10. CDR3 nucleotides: TGTGCCAGCAGTATGAGGGGACAGGTTGGGGAGACCCAGTACTTC. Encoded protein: CASSMRGQVGETQYF.

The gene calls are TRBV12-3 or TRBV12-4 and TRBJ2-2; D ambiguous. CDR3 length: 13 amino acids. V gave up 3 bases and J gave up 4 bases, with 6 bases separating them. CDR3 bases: TGTGCCAGCAGTTTCCAGCGCACCGGGGAGCTGTTTTTT. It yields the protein CASSFQRTGELFF.

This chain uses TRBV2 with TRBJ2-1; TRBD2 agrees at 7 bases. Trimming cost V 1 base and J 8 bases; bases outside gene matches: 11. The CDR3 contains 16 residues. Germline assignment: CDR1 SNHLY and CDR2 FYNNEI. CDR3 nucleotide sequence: TGTGCCAGCAGTGAAGTCCCTAGCGGTTGGGAGGATGAGCAGTTCTTC. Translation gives CASSEVPSGWEDEQFF.

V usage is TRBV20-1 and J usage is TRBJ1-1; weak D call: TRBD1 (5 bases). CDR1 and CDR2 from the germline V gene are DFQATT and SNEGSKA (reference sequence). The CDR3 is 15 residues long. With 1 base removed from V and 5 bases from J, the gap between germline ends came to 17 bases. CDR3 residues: CSARGPWAGMTEAFF. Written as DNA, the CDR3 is TGCAGTGCTAGAGGGCCATGGGCAGGGATGACTGAAGCTTTCTTT.

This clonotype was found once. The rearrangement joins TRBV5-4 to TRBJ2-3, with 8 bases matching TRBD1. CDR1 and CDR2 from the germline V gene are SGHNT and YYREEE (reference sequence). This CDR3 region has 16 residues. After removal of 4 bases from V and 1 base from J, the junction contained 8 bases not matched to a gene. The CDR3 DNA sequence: TGTGCCAGCAGCCCCACAACGACAGGGGGCACAGATACGCAGTATTTT. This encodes CASSPTTTGGTDTQYF.

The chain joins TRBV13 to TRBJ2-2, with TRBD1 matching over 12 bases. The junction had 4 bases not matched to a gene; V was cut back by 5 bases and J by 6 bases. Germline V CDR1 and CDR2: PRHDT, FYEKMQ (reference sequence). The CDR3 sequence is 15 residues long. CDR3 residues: CASSEGQGAAGELFF. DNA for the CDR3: TGTGCCAGCAGCGAGGGACAGGGGGCGGCCGGGGAGCTGTTTTTT.

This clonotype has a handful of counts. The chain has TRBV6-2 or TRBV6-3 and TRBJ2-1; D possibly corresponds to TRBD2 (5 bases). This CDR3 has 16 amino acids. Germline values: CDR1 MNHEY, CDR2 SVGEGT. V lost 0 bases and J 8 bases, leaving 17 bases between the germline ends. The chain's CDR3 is CASSYSNGGSEDEQFF. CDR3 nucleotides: TGTGCCAGCAGTTACTCGAATGGCGGGTCCGAGGATGAGCAGTTCTTC.

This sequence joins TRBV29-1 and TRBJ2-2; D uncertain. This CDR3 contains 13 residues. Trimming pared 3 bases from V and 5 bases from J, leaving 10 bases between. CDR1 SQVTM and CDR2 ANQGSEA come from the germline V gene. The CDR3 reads CSVDGLGTGELFF. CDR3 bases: TGCAGCGTTGACGGGCTGGGGACCGGGGAGCTGTTTTTT.

The CDR3 loop is CSVEGLTYNEQFF. The CDR3 DNA sequence: TGCAGCGTTGAGGGACTAACCTACAATGAGCAGTTCTTC. The chain uses TRBV29-1 and TRBJ2-1; 7 bases are shared with TRBD2. Losses at the gene ends were 3 bases for V and 2 bases for J; bases not matched to a gene: 1. The germline V gene has CDR1 SQVTM and CDR2 ANQGSEA. The CDR3 is 13 residues long.

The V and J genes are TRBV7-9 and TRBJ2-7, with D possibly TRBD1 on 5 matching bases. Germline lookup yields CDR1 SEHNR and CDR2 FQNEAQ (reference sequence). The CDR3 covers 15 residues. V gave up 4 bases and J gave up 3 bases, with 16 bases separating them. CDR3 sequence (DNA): TGTGCCAGCAGCTCCCAAGACAGATATAACTACGAGCAGTACTTC. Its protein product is CASSSQDRYNYEQYF.

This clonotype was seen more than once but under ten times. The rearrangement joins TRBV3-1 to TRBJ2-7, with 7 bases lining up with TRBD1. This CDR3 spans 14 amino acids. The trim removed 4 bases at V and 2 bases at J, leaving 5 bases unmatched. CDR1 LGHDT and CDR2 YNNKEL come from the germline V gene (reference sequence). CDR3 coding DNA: TGTGCCAGCAGCCCGAGGGACAGCCCCTACGAGCAGTACTTC. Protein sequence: CASSPRDSPYEQYF.

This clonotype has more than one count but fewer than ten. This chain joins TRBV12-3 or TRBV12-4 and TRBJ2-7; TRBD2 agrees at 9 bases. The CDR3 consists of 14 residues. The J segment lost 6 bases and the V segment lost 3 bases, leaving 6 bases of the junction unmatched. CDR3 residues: CASSLGRGGLEQYF. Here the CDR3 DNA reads TGTGCCAGCAGTTTGGGGCGGGGGGGCCTCGAGCAGTACTTC.

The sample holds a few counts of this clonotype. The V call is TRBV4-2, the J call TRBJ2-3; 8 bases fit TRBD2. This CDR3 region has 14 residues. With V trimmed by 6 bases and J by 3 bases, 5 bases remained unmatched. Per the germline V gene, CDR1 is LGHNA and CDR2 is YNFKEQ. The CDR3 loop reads CASSRGGRTDTQYF. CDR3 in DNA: TGTGCCAGCAGTCGGGGGGGCCGTACAGATACGCAGTATTTT.

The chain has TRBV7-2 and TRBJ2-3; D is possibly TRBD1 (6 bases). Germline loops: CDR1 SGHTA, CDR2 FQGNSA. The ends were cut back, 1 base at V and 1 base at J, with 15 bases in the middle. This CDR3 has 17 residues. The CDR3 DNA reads TGTGCCAGCAGCTTAGTGGGGCAGGGGATCGGCACAGATACGCAGTATTTT. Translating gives CASSLVGQGIGTDTQYF.

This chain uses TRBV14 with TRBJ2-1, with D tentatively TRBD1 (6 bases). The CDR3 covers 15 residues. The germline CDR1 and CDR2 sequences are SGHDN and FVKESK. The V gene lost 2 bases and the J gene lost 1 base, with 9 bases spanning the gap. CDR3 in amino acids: CASSQFTGSYNEQFF. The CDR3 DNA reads TGTGCCAGCAGCCAATTTACAGGGTCCTACAATGAGCAGTTCTTC.

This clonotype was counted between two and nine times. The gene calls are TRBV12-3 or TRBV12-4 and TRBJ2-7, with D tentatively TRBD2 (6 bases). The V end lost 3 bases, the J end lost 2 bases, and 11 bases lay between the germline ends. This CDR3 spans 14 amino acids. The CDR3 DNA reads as TGTGCCAGCAGTTTTGGGACTGCCCCCTACGAGCAGTACTTC. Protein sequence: CASSFGTAPYEQYF.

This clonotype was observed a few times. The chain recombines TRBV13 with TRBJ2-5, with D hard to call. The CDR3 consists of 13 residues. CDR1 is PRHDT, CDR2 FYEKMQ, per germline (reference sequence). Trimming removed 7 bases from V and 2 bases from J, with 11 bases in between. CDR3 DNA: TGTGCCAGCAACCTTCTGGGGCAAGAGACCCAGTACTTC. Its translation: CASNLLGQETQYF.

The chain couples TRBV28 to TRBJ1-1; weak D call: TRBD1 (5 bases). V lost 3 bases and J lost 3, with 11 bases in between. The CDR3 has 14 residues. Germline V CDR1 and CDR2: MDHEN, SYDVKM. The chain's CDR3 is CASSLDTDDTEAFF. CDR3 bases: TGTGCCAGCAGTTTGGACACCGACGACACTGAAGCTTTCTTT.

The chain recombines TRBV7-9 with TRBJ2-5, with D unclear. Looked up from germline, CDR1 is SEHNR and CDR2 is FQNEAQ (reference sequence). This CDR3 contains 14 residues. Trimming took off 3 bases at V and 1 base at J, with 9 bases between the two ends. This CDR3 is CASSFSVPQETQYF. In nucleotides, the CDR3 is TGTGCCAGCAGCTTCTCAGTACCCCAAGAGACCCAGTACTTC.

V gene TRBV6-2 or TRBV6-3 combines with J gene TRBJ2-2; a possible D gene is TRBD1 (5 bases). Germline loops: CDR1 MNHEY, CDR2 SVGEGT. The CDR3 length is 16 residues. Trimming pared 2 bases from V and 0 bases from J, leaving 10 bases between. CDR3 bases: TGTGCCAGCAGTTACCTGGACACACCGAACACCGGGGAGCTGTTTTTT. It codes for CASSYLDTPNTGELFF.

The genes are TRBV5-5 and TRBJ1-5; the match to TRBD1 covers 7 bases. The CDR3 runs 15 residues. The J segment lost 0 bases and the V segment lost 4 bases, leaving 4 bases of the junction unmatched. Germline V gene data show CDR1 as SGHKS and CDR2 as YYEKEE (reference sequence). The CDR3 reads CASSLQGNSNQPQHF. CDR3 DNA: TGTGCCAGCAGCCTACAGGGGAATAGCAATCAGCCCCAGCATTTT.

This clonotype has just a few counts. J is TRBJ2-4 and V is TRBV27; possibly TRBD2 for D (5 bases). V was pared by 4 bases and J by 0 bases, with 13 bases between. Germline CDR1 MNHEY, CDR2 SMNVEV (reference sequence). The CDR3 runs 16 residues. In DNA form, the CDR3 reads TGTGCCAGCAGTTCCCTAGAGGGCTCAGCCAAAAACATTCAGTACTTC. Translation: CASSSLEGSAKNIQYF.

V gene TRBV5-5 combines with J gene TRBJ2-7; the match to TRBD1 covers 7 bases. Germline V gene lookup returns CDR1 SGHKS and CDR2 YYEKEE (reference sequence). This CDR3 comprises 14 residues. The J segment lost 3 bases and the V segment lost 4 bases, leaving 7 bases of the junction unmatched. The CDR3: CASSRDSAYYEQYF. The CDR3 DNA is TGTGCCAGCAGCCGGGACAGTGCTTACTACGAGCAGTACTTC.